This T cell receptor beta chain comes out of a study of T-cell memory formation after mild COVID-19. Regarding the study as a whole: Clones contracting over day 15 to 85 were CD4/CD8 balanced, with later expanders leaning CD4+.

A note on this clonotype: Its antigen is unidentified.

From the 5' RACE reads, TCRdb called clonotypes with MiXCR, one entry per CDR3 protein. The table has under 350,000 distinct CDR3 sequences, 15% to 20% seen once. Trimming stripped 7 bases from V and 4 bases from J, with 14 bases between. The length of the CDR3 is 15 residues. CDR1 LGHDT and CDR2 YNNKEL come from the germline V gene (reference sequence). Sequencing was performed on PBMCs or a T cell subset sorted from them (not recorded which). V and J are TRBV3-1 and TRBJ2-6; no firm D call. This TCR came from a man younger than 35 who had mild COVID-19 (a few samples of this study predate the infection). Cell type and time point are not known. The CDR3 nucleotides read TGTGCCAGCAAGGAGTCTGGACCCGGGGCCAACGTCCTGACTTTC. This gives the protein CASKESGPGANVLTF.